Presented here are 19 T cell receptor beta chains from one specimen sequenced in a study of response to subunit inactivated influenza vaccine (dated by TCRdb to 2016 to 2019). The time point label, read with the paper, signifies: 45 days after influenza vaccine administration. To prepare the library, RT-PCR was applied. For sequencing, an Illumina HiSeq 2500 was employed. TCRdb reanalyzed the raw reads on its own, using fastp at Q25 for trimming and MiXCR for clone calling, and kept in-frame beta chains. Every entry covers one CDR3 protein and lists the most common genes and DNA from its rows. In this sample the table shows 450,000 to 500,000 distinct CDR3 sequences, approximately 9.9% of which occur a single time. The ten top clones hold less than 15% of the sample. This material consisted of PBMCs from blood, taken around seven weeks after vaccination. Every receptor here comes from a man aged 50-60 years who received an inactivated influenza vaccine. Donor details come from another sample of the same person, matched by shared clones.

The chain couples TRBV12-3 or TRBV12-4 to TRBJ2-2; 9 bases agree with TRBD1. This CDR3 has 17 residues. V lost 7 bases, J lost 3 bases, and 12 bases stayed unmatched. The chain's CDR3 is CASIALAGQGYTGELFF. As DNA, the CDR3 is TGTGCCAGCATAGCTCTCGCGGGACAGGGTTACACCGGGGAGCTGTTTTTT.

Many counts were recorded for this clonotype. V and J are TRBV20-1 and TRBJ2-1; 15 bases match TRBD2. Germline V lookup: CDR1 DFQATT, CDR2 SNEGSKA (reference sequence). J lost 12 bases, V lost 2 bases, and 8 bases had no gene match. This CDR3 region has 15 residues. In DNA, the CDR3 is TGCAGTGCTAGACGTGGGACTAGCGGGAGGACCCTGCAGTTCTTC. Its translation is CSARRGTSGRTLQFF.

This sequence joins TRBV5-1 and TRBJ2-1; TRBD1 matches 8 bases. V lost 2 bases and J lost 0; bases outside the gene matches: 4. The germline CDR1 and CDR2 sequences are SGHRS and YFSETQ. This CDR3 is 16 amino acids long. This CDR3 is CASSLQGESSYNEQFF. The DNA for the CDR3 is TGCGCCAGCAGCTTACAGGGGGAAAGCTCCTACAATGAGCAGTTCTTC.

This clonotype was detected a few times. This chain links TRBV2 with TRBJ2-1; D not resolved. In germline, CDR1 is SNHLY, CDR2 FYNNEI. V was trimmed by 7 bases and J by 0 bases, leaving 10 bases between them. The CDR3 is made up of 14 amino acids. CDR3 DNA: TGTGCCAGCAAATGGGGATTCTCCTACAATGAGCAGTTCTTC. Protein product: CASKWGFSYNEQFF. The whole variable domain, remainder taken from reference TRBV2 and TRBJ2-1, is EPEVTQTPSHQVTQMGQEVILRCVPISNHLYFYWYRQILGQKVEFLVSFYNNEISEKSEIFDDQFSVERPDGSNFTLKIRSTKLEDSAMYFCASKWGFSYNEQFFGPGTRLTVL.

This chain joins TRBV9 and TRBJ2-6; 8 nucleotides agree with TRBD2. The V gene's germline CDR1 is SGDLS and CDR2 YYNGEE. This CDR3 region has 17 residues. The V gene end was trimmed by 4 bases and the J gene end by 2 bases; junction bases not matched to a gene: 8. Here the CDR3 reads CASSHPGGGPGANVLTF. For the CDR3, the DNA is TGTGCCAGCAGCCATCCGGGAGGGGGGCCTGGGGCCAACGTCCTGACTTTC. Combining the CDR3 with reference TRBV9 and TRBJ2-6 gives the whole variable domain DSGVTQTPKHLITATGQRVTLRCSPRSGDLSVYWYQQSLDQGLQFLIQYYNGEERAKGNILERFSAQQFPDLHSELNLSSLELGDSALYFCASSHPGGGPGANVLTFGAGSRLTVL.

This clonotype has just a few counts. The chain recombines TRBV7-2 with TRBJ2-1; D ambiguous. CDR1 and CDR2 (germline): SGHTA, FQGNSA. The V end was cut by 5 bases, the J end by 5 bases, with 4 bases between. The CDR3 has 11 amino acids. The CDR3: CASSAHNEQFF. The CDR3 nucleotides read TGTGCCAGCAGCGCCCACAATGAGCAGTTCTTC. The full variable domain, its missing parts supplied by reference TRBV7-2 and TRBJ2-1, is GAGVSQSPSNKVTEKGKDVELRCDPISGHTALYWYRQSLGQGLEFLIYFQGNSAPDKSGLPSDRFSAERTGGSVSTLTIQRTQQEDSAVYLCASSAHNEQFFGPGTRLTVL.

J is TRBJ2-1 and V is TRBV12-3 or TRBV12-4; 11 nucleotides agree with TRBD2. V dropped 4 bases and J dropped 8; count of bases not matched to a gene: 7. The CDR3 is made up of 15 amino acids. The CDR3, as DNA: TGTGCCAGCAGTTCACTAGCGGGAGAGTTCTATGAGCAGTTCTTC. Translated, it gives CASSSLAGEFYEQFF.

The V and J genes are TRBV5-1 and TRBJ1-1, with TRBD1 as a possible D gene (5 bases). This CDR3 comprises 14 residues. V gave up 4 bases and J gave up 4 bases, with 14 bases separating them. The germline V gene has CDR1 SGHRS and CDR2 YFSETQ. DNA of the CDR3: TGCGCCAGCAGCCCACAACGGGGACGCACTGAAGCTTTCTTT. This sequence encodes CASSPQRGRTEAFF.

This clonotype was recorded many times. V and J are TRBV12-3 or TRBV12-4 and TRBJ2-7; D not resolved. V was cut by 4 bases and J by 0 bases, with 7 bases left in between. There are 13 residues in the CDR3. CDR3 sequence (DNA): TGTGCCAGCAGTTCAAGGATCTCCTACGAGCAGTACTTC. Translated: CASSSRISYEQYF.

The rearrangement links TRBV7-2 to TRBJ2-2, with 8 bases that match TRBD1. The CDR3 is made up of 14 amino acids. Germline values: CDR1 SGHTA, CDR2 FQGNSA. V lost 5 bases and J lost 8; bases outside the gene matches: 7. As DNA, the CDR3 is TGTGCCAGCAGCCCAAGACAGGGGTTGGGGGAGCTGTTTTTT. The encoded protein is CASSPRQGLGELFF. Full variable domain (missing parts from reference TRBV7-2 and TRBJ2-2): GAGVSQSPSNKVTEKGKDVELRCDPISGHTALYWYRQSLGQGLEFLIYFQGNSAPDKSGLPSDRFSAERTGGSVSTLTIQRTQQEDSAVYLCASSPRQGLGELFFGEGSRLTVL.

The table lists this clonotype with many counts. The chain carries TRBV14 and TRBJ1-1; D is ambiguous. Germline V gives CDR1 SGHDN, CDR2 FVKESK. Between the trimmed V and J ends, which lost 4 bases and 11 bases, there was a span of 14 bases. This CDR3 has 12 residues. The chain's CDR3 is CASSPSGLSAFF. CDR3 coding DNA: TGTGCCAGCAGCCCGTCGGGTTTGTCGGCTTTCTTT.

The chain combines TRBV12-3 or TRBV12-4 with TRBJ2-3; D gene ambiguous. The CDR3 spans 11 residues. V was clipped by 8 bases and J by 4 bases, with 7 bases between them. CDR3 coding DNA: TGTGCCAGCTCGGATGCAGATACGCAGTATTTT. Translated: CASSDADTQYF.

This clonotype was counted only a few times. The chain has TRBV7-2 and TRBJ1-4; tentative D call: TRBD1 (5 bases). Germline-derived CDR1 and CDR2 are SGHTA and FQGNSA. The CDR3 extends over 14 amino acids. With 5 bases removed from V and 4 bases from J, the gap between germline ends came to 11 bases. CDR3 coding DNA: TGTGCCAGCAGCCGGGACGGACGTAATGAAAAACTGTTTTTT. Translation: CASSRDGRNEKLFF.

This clonotype was seen repeatedly, ten times or more. The chain uses TRBV5-1 and TRBJ2-7, with TRBD1 matching 8 bases. V dropped 4 bases and J dropped 2; count of bases not matched to a gene: 5. The CDR3 is 14 residues long. Germline V gives CDR1 SGHRS, CDR2 YFSETQ. The DNA for the CDR3 is TGCGCCAGCAGCCTGACAGGGGTCCCCTACGAGCAGTACTTC. It yields the protein CASSLTGVPYEQYF.

V is TRBV5-5 and J is TRBJ2-5; D is unclear. Germline values: CDR1 SGHKS, CDR2 YYEKEE (reference sequence). The CDR3 is made up of 12 amino acids. Trimming cost V 2 bases and J 2 bases, with 4 bases left between them. The CDR3 spells CASSFTQETQYF. The CDR3 nucleotides read TGTGCCAGCAGCTTTACACAAGAGACCCAGTACTTC.

The chain links TRBV4-3 to TRBJ2-5; 11 bases map to TRBD2. The CDR3 spans 16 residues. J gave up 1 base and V 0 bases, and 1 base lay outside the gene matches. Germline CDR1 LGHNA, CDR2 YSLEER. The CDR3 reads CASSQDLAGGQETQYF. DNA of the CDR3: TGCGCCAGCAGCCAAGATCTAGCGGGGGGCCAAGAGACCCAGTACTTC.

This chain uses TRBV15 with TRBJ2-7; 7 bases fit TRBD1. The CDR3 covers 16 residues. In germline, CDR1 is LNHNV, CDR2 YYDKDF (reference sequence). The ends lost 1 base at V and 5 bases at J; junction bases unmatched: 11. CDR3 nucleotides: TGTGCCACCAGCAGAGCGACAGGGAAGATAATCCACGAGCAGTACTTC. It codes for CATSRATGKIIHEQYF.

The gene calls are TRBV27 and TRBJ1-1; a weak D match, TRBD1 (5 bases). From germline, CDR1 is MNHEY and CDR2 SMNVEV (reference sequence). Deletions cut 5 bases from V and 1 base from J, with 14 bases between. The length of the CDR3 is 15 residues. The CDR3 DNA reads as TGTGCCAGCAGTCCCTACGGGACGGCGAACACTGAAGCTTTCTTT. Its translation is CASSPYGTANTEAFF.

The rearrangement joins TRBV5-1 to TRBJ2-1, with D unresolved. The germline V and J ends were trimmed by 0 bases and 9 bases, with 22 bases remaining between them. Germline CDR1 and CDR2: SGHRS and YFSETQ. The length of the CDR3 is 17 residues. The CDR3 is CASSLVIRAGRRTEQFF. CDR3 bases: TGCGCCAGCAGCTTGGTTATTCGAGCAGGTAGGCGAACTGAGCAGTTCTTC.